The 8 T cell receptor beta chains given below trace back to one sample, sequenced in a study of blood T cell repertoires in COVID-19. TCRdb's table, derived via immunoSEQ multiplex PCR, lists solely in-frame clones and lacks some. The table has roughly 150,000 clones, over 75% seen once; the top ten hold around 15%. The sample taken for sequencing was peripheral blood. Receptor source: a woman aged 40 to 49 with acute or convalescent COVID-19.

This rearrangement joins TRBV19 to TRBJ1-5; D unresolved. Germline V gives CDR1 LNHDA, CDR2 SQIVND (reference sequence). Trimming took 7 bases from V and 1 from J, leaving 11 bases between them. This CDR3 is 14 amino acids long. The CDR3 loop reads CASMNGVSNQPQHF. The CDR3 nucleotides read TGTGCCAGTATGAATGGAGTGAGCAATCAGCCCCAGCATTTT.

This chain uses TRBV5-6 with TRBJ1-6; D possibly corresponds to TRBD1 (6 bases). V lost 0 bases and J lost 10, with 14 bases in between. Germline values: CDR1 SGHDT, CDR2 YYEEEE. The CDR3 is made up of 15 amino acids. The CDR3 nucleotides are TGTGCCAGCAGCTTGGTCGCGACAGGTCGGTCACCCCTCCACTTT. Its translation: CASSLVATGRSPLHF.

The rearrangement uses TRBV6-5 and TRBJ1-1; no reliable D call. The CDR3 length is 11 residues. Germline CDR1 reads MNHEY; CDR2 reads SVGAGI. The germline V and J ends were trimmed by 8 bases and 1 base, with 5 bases remaining between them. The DNA of the CDR3 is TGTGCCAGCTGGAGGAACACTGAAGCTTTCTTT. Protein product: CASWRNTEAFF.

This CDR3 reads CASSSVAGEVETQYF. The DNA for the CDR3 is TGTGCCAGCAGCTCAGTAGCGGGGGAGGTAGAGACCCAGTACTTC. This chain uses TRBV28 with TRBJ2-5; 9 bases align to TRBD2. After removal of 6 bases from V and 4 bases from J, the junction contained 9 bases not matched to a gene. The CDR3 loop spans 15 amino acids. Germline V CDR1 and CDR2: MDHEN, SYDVKM.

This chain uses TRBV7-9 with TRBJ2-3; 8 bases line up with TRBD1. CDR1 is SEHNR and CDR2 is FQNEAQ in the germline V gene (reference sequence). V dropped 8 bases and J dropped 5; count of bases not matched to a gene: 6. The CDR3 consists of 13 residues. The CDR3 region is CASETGVKDTQYF. Written as DNA, the CDR3 is TGTGCCAGCGAGACAGGGGTAAAAGATACGCAGTATTTT.

V and J are TRBV30 and TRBJ2-1; D gene unclear. Germline V gene sequence: CDR1 GTSNPN, CDR2 SVGIG (reference sequence). The V end lost 3 bases, the J end lost 7 bases, and 7 bases lay between the germline ends. The CDR3 is 11 residues long. CDR3 amino acids: CAWRIYNEQFF. The CDR3 DNA is TGTGCCTGGAGAATTTATAATGAGCAGTTCTTC. The full variable domain, completed using reference TRBV30 and TRBJ2-1, is SQTIHQWPATLVQPVGSPLSLECTVEGTSNPNLYWYRQAAGRGLQLLFYSVGIGQISSEVPQNLSASRPQDRQFILSSKKLLLSDSGFYLCAWRIYNEQFFGPGTRLTVL.

The gene calls are TRBV19 and TRBJ2-7, with TRBD1 identical over 7 bases. CDR3 length: 15 amino acids. Per the germline V gene, CDR1 is LNHDA and CDR2 is SQIVND (reference sequence). With V trimmed by 4 bases and J by 2 bases, 8 bases remained unmatched. The CDR3 DNA is TGTGCCAGTAGTACACTCAGGGACAGAACCTACGAGCAGTACTTC. As protein: CASSTLRDRTYEQYF.

V and J are TRBV24-1 and TRBJ1-2; the match to TRBD1 covers 8 bases. The CDR3 runs 15 residues. Germline V gene sequence: CDR1 KGHDR, CDR2 SFDVKD. The V segment lost 3 bases and the J segment 4 bases; nucleotides outside the gene matches: 6. DNA for the CDR3: TGTGCCACCAGTGATCCGAGGACAGGGAGCTATGGCTACACCTTC. It translates to CATSDPRTGSYGYTF.